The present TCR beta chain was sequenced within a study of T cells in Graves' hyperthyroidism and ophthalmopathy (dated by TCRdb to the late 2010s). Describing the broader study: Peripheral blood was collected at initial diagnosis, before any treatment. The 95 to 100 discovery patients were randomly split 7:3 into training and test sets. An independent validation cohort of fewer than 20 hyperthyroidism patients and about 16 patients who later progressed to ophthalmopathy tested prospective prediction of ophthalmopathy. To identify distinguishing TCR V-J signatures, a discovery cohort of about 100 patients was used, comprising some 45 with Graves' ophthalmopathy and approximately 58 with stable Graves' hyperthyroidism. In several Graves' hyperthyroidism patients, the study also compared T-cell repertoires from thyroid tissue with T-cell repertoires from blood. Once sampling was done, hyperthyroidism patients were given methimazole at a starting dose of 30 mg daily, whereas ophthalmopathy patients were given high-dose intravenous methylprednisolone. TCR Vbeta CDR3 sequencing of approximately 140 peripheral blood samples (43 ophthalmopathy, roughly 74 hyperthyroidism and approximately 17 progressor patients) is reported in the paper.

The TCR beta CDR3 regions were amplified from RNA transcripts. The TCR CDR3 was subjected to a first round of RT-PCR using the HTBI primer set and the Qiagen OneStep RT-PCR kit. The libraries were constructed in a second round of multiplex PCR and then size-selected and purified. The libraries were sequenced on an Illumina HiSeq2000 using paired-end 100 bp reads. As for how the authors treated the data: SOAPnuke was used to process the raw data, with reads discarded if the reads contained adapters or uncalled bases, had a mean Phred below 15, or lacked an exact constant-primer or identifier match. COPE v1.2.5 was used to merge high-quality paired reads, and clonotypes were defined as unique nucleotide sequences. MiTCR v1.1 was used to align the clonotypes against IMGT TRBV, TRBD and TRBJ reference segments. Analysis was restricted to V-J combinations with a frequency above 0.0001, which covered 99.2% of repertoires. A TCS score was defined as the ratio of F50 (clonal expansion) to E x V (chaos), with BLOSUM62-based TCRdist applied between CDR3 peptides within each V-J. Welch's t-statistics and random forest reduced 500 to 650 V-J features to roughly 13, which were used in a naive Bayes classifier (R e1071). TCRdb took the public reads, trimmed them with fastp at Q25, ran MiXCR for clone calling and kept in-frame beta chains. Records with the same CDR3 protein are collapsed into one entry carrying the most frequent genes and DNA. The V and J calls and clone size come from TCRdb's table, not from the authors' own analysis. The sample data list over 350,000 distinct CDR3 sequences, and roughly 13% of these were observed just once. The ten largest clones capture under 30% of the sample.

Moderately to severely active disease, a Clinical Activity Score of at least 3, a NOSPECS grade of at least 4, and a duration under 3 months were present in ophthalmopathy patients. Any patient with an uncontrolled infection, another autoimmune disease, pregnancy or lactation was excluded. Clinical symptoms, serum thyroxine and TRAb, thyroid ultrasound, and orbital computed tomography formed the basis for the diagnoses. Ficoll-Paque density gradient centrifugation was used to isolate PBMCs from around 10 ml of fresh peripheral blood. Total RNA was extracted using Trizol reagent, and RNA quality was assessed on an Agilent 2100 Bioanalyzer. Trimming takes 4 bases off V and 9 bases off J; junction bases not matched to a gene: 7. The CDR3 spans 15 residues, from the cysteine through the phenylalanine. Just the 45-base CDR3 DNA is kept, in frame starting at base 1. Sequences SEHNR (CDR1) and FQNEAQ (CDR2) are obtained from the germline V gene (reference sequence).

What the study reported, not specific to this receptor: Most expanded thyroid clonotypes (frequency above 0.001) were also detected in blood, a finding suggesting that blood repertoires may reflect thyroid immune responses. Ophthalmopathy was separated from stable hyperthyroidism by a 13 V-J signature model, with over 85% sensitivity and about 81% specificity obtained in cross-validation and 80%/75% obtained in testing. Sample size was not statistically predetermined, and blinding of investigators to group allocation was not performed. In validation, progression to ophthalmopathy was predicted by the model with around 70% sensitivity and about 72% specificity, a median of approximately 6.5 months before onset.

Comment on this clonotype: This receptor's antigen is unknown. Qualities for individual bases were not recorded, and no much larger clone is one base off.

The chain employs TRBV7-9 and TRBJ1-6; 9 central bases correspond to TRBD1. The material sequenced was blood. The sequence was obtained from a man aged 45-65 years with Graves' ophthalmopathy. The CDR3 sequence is CASSSPEDRGSPLHF. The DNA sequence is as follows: TGTGCCAGCAGCTCACCCGAGGACAGGGGTTCACCCCTCCACTTT.